This entry features one T cell receptor (beta chain) sequence. The germline V gene has CDR1 MNHEY and CDR2 SVGAGI. The CDR3 extends over 14 amino acids. V was trimmed by 0 bases and J by 5 bases, leaving 10 bases between them. MiXCR, applied by TCRdb to the 5' RACE reads, yields one record per CDR3 protein. The sample shows 540,000 or so distinct CDR3 sequences, around 22% of them seen only once. This record belongs to a study of identical twins. Another study also made use of these data, one on yellow fever vaccine responses in identical twins.

Sequencing was done on a sample of CD4+ T cells sorted from blood. The receptor was isolated from a young woman in good health. V and J are TRBV6-5 and TRBJ2-5; D is unclear. The CDR3 region is CASSYSLLMETQYF. In DNA, the CDR3 is TGTGCCAGCAGTTACTCGCTCCTGATGGAGACCCAGTACTTC.